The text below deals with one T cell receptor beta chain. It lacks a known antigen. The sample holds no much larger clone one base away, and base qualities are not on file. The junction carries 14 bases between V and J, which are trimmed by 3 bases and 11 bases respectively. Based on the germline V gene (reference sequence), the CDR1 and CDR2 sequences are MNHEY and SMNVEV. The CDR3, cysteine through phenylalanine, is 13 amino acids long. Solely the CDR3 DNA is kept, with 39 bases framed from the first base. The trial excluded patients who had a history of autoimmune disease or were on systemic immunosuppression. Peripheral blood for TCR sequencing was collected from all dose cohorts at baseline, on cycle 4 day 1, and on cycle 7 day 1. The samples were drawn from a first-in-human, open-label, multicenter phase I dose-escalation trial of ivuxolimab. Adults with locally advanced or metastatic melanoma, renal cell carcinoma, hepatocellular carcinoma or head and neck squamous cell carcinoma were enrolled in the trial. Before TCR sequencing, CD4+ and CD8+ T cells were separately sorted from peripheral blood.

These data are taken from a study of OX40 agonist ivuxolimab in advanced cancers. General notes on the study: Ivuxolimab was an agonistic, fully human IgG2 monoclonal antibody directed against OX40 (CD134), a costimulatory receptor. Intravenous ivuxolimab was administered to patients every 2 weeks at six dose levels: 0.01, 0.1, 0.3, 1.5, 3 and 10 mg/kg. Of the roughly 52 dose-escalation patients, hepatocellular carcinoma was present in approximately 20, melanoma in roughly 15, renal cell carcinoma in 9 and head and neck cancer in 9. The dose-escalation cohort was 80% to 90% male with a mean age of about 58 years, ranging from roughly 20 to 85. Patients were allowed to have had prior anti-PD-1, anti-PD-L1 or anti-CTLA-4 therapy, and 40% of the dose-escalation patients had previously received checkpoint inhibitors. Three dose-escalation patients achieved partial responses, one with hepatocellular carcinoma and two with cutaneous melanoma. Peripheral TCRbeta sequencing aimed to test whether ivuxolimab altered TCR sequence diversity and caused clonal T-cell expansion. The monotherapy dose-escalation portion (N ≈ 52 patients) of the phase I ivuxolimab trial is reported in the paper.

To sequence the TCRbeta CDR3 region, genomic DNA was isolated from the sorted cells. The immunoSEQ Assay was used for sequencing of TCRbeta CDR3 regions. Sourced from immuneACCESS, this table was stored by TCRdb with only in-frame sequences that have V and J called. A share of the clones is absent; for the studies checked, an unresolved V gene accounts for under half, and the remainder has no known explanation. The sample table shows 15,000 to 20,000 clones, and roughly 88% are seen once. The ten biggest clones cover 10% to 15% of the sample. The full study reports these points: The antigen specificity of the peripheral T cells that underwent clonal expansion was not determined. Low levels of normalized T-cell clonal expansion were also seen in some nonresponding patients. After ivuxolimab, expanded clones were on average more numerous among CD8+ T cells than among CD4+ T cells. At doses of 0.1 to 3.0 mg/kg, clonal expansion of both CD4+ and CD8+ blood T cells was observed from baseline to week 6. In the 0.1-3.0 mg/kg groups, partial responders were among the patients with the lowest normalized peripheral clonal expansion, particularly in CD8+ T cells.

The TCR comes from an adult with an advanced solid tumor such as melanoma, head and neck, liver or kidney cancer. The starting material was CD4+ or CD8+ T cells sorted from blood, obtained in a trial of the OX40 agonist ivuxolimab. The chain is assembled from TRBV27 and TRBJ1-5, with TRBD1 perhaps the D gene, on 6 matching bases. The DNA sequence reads TGTGCCAGCAGTTTCGGGGGGGCCCGGGCCCAGCATTTT. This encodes CASSFGGARAQHF.